This T cell receptor beta chain derives from a study of cytomegalovirus exposure and HLA in healthy donors. Looking at the study overall: Most genotyped donors, over 70% of 350 to 500, had Caucasian-associated genetic ancestry.

Study-level findings and limits: V segments that were indistinguishable, TRBV6-2 and TRBV6-3 among them, were omitted from analysis.

The germline V gene has CDR1 LNHDA and CDR2 SQIVND (reference sequence). The CDR3 is 15 residues long. Trimming removed 5 bases from V and 3 bases from J; junction bases left unmatched: 10. The PCR employed 60 Vbeta primers together with 13 Jbeta primers. Clones were read by immunoSEQ multiplex PCR, and TCRdb kept only the in-frame ones, dropping some. The sample comprises about 190,000 clones, approximately 79% of which are singletons, and around 1.6% rests with the top ten. Comments on this clone: Its target is unknown.

The receptor's source is a woman between 18 and 29 years old in good health and CMV-seronegative. The genes are TRBV19 and TRBJ2-7; 7 bases map to TRBD1. Material for sequencing was PBMCs. CDR3 sequence: CASSARQGKGYEQYF. CDR3 DNA: TGTGCCAGTAGTGCAAGACAGGGAAAGGGCTACGAGCAGTACTTC.